In this sample, the clone carrying this TCR beta chain turned up once. The data were taken from a study of blood T cell repertoires in COVID-19. In the study overall: From the United States, Italy and Spain came samples of acute and convalescent COVID-19. T cells, B-cell-depleted T cells, or PBMCs provided the cDNA or gDNA that served as material.

Original processing notes: Amplified reference gene primers provided the basis for estimating nucleated cell counts. Produced via immunoSEQ multiplex PCR; TCRdb's table is partial and in-frame only. V, J and clone size were drawn from that table, and D and trimming were deduced from the DNA. The sample shows approximately 110,000 clones, about nine tenths of them seen only once. Germline CDR1 reads KGHSH; CDR2 reads LQKENI. The CDR3 has 15 amino acids. Trimming removed 3 bases at V and 0 bases at J, with 11 bases between. The TCR comes from a human donor in a cohort sampled during active COVID-19. The sequencing sample was made of peripheral blood. The chain combines TRBV18 with TRBJ1-1, with D uncertain. The chain's CDR3 is CASSPTQLMNTEAFF. In DNA, the CDR3 is TGTGCCAGCTCACCTACACAGCTAATGAACACTGAAGCTTTCTTT.